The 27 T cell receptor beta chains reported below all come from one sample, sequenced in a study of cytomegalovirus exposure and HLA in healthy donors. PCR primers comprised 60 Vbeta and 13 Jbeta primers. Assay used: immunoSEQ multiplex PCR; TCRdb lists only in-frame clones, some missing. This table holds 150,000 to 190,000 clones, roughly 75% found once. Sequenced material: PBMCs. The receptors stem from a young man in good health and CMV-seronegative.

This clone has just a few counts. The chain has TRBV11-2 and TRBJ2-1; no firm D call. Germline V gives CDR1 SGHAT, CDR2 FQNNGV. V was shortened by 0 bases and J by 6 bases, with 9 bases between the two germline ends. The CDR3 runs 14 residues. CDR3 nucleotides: TGTGCCAGCAGCTTAGATAGACATATCAATGAGCAGTTCTTC. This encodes CASSLDRHINEQFF.

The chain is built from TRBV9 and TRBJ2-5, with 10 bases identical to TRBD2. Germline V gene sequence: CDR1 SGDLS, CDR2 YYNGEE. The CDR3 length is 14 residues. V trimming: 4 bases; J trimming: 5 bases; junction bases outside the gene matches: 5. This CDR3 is CASSRSGGWETQYF. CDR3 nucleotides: TGTGCCAGCAGCCGTAGCGGGGGGTGGGAGACCCAGTACTTC.

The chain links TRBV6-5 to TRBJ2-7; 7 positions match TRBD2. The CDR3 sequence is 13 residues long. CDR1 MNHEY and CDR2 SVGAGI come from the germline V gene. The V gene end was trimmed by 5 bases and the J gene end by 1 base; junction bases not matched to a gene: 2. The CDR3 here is CASSGGSSYEQYF. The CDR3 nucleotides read TGTGCCAGCAGTGGCGGGAGTTCCTACGAGCAGTACTTC.

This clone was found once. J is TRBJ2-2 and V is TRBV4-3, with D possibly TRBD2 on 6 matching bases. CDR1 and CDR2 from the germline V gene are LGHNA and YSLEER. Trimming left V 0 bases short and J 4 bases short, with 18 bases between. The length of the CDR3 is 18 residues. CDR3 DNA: TGCGCCAGCAGCCAAGATCGATACCGGCAGGGAGGCACCGGGGAGCTGTTTTTT. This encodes CASSQDRYRQGGTGELFF.

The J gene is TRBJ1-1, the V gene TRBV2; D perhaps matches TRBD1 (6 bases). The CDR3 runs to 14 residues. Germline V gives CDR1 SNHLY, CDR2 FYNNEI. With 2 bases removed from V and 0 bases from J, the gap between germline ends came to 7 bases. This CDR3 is CASSEYRVNTEAFF. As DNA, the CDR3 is TGTGCCAGCAGTGAATACAGGGTGAACACTGAAGCTTTCTTT.

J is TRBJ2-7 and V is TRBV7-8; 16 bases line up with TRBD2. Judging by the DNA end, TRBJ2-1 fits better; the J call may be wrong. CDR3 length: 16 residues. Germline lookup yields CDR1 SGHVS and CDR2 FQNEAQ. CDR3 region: CASSLSGTSGRGEQFF. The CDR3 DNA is TGTGCCAGCAGCTTGTCCGGGACTAGCGGGAGGGGTGAGCAGTTCTTC.

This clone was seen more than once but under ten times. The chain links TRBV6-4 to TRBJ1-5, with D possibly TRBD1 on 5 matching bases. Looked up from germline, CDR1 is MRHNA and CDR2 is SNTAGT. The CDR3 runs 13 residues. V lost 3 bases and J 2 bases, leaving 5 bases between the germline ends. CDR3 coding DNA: TGTGCCAGCAGTGAACAGGGCAATCAGCCCCAGCATTTT. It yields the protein CASSEQGNQPQHF.

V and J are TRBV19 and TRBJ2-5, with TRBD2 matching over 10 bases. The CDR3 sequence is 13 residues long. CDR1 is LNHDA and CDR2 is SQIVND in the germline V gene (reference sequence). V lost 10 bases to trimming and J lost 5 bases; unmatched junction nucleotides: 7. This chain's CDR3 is CATQGTSDETQYF. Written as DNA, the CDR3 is TGTGCCACCCAAGGGACTAGCGACGAGACCCAGTACTTC.

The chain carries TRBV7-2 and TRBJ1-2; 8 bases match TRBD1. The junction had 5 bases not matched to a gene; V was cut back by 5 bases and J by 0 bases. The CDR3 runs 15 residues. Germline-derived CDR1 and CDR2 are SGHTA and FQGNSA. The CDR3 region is CASSLPRGPNYGYTF. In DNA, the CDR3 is TGTGCCAGCAGCCTCCCCAGGGGGCCTAACTATGGCTACACCTTC.

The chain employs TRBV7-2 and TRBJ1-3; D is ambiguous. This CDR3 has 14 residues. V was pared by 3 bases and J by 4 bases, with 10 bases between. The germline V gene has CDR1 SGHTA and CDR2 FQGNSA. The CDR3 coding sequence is TGTGCCAGCAGCTTCCGGGAGAAAGGAAACACCATATATTTT. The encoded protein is CASSFREKGNTIYF.

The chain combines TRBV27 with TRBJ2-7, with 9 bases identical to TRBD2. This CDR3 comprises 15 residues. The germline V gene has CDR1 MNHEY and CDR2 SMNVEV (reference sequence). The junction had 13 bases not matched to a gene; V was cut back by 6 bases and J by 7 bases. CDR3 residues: CASRRSSGVLGEQYF. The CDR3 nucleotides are TGTGCCAGCAGGCGGTCTAGCGGGGTCCTTGGGGAGCAGTACTTC.

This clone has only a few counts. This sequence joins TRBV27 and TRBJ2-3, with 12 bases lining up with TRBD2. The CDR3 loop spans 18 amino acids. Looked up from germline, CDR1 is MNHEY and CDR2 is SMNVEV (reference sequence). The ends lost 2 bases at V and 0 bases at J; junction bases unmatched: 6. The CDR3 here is CASSLLAGGYRSTDTQYF. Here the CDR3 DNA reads TGTGCCAGCAGTTTACTAGCGGGGGGGTACCGTAGCACAGATACGCAGTATTTT.

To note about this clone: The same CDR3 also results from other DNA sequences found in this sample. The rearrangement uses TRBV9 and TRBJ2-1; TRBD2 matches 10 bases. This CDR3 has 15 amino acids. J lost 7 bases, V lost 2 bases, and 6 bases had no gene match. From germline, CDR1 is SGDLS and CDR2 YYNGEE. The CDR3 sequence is CASSVSGRAGNEQFF. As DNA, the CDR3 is TGTGCCAGCAGCGTCAGCGGGAGGGCCGGGAATGAGCAGTTCTTC.

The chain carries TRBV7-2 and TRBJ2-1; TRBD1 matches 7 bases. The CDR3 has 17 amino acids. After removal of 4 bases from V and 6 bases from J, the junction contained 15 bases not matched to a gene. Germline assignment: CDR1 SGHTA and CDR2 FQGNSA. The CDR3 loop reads CASSSGGRVNEINEQFF. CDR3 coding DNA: TGTGCCAGCAGCTCAGGGGGACGGGTCAATGAGATCAATGAGCAGTTCTTC.

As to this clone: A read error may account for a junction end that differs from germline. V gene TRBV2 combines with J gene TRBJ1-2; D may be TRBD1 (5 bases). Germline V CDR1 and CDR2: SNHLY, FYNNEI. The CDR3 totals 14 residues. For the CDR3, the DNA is TGTGCCAGCAGAGAAGAATCGACAGTCTATGGCTACACCTTC. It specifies CASREESTVYGYTF.

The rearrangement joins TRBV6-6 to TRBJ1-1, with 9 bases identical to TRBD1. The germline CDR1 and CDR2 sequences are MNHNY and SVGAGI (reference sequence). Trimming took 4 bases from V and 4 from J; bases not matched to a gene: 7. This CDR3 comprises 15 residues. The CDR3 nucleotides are TGTGCCAGCAGTTGGGGACAGGGCCGCGGCACTGAAGCTTTCTTT. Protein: CASSWGQGRGTEAFF.

CDR3 protein: CASSEPTSPGAFF. DNA for the CDR3: TGTGCCAGCAGTGAACCAACATCTCCGGGGGCTTTCTTT. The chain is built from TRBV6-1 and TRBJ1-1; D is undetermined. Trimming took off 2 bases at V and 11 bases at J, with 15 bases between the two ends. Germline V lookup: CDR1 MNHNS, CDR2 SASEGT. The CDR3 runs to 13 residues.

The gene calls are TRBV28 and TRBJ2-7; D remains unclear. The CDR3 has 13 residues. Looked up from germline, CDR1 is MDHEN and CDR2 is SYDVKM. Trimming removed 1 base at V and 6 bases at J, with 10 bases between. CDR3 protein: CASSLFASTEQYF. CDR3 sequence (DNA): TGTGCCAGCAGTTTATTTGCCAGTACCGAGCAGTACTTC.

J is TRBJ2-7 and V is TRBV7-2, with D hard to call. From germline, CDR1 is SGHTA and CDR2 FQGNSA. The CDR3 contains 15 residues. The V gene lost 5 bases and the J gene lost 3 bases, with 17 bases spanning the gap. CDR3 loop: CASSPSPPGSYEQYF. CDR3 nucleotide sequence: TGTGCCAGCAGCCCCTCCCCCCCGGGTAGCTACGAGCAGTACTTC. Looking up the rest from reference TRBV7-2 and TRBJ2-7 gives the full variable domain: GAGVSQSPSNKVTEKGKDVELRCDPISGHTALYWYRQSLGQGLEFLIYFQGNSAPDKSGLPSDRFSAERTGGSVSTLTIQRTQQEDSAVYLCASSPSPPGSYEQYFGPGTRLTVT.

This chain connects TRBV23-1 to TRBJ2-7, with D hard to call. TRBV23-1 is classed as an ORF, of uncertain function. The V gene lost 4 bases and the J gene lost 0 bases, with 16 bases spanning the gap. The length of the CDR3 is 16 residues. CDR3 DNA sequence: TGCGCCAGCAGTCCCTCGGTTGCGATAAGCTCCTACGAGCAGTACTTC. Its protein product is CASSPSVAISSYEQYF.

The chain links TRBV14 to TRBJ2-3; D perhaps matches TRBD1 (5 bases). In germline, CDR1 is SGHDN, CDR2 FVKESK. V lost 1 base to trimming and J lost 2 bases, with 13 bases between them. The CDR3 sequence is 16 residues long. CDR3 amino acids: CASSQVGHRLTDTQYF. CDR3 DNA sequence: TGTGCCAGCAGCCAAGTAGGTCACAGGCTCACAGATACGCAGTATTTT.

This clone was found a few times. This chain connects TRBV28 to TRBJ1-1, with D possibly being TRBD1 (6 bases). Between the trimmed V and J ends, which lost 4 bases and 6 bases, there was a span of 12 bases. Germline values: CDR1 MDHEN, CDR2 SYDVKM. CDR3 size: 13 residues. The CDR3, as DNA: TGTGCCAGCAGTTCGGCCCAGGGGCCTGAAGCTTTCTTT. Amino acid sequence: CASSSAQGPEAFF.

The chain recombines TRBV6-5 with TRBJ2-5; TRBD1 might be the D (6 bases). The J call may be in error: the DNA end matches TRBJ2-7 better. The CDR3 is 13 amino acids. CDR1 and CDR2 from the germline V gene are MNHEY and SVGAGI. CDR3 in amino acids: CASRGTSSYEQYF. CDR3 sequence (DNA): TGTGCCAGCAGGGGGACATCCTCCTACGAGCAGTACTTC.

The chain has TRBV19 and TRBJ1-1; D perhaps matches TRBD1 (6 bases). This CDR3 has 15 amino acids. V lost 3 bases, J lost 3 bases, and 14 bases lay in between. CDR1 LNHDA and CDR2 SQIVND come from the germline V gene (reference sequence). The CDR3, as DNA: TGTGCCAGTAGTATGGGACACCTATTGCACACTGAAGCTTTCTTT. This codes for CASSMGHLLHTEAFF. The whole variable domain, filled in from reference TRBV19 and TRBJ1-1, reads DGGITQSPKYLFRKEGQNVTLSCEQNLNHDAMYWYRQDPGQGLRLIYYSQIVNDFQKGDIAEGYSVSREKKESFPLTVTSAQKNPTAFYLCASSMGHLLHTEAFFGQGTRLTVV.

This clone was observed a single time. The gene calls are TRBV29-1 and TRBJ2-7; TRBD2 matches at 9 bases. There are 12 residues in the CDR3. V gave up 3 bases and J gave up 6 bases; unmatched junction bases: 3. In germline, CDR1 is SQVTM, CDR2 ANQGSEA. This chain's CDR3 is CSVEGGGGEQYF. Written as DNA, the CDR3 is TGCAGCGTTGAGGGCGGGGGGGGCGAGCAGTACTTC.

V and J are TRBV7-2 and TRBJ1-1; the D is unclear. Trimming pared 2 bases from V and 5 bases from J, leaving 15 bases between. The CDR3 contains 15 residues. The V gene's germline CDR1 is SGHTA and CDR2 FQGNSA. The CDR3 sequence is CASSLSIGSGTEAFF. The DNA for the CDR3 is TGTGCCAGCAGCTTATCCATCGGGAGTGGGACTGAAGCTTTCTTT.

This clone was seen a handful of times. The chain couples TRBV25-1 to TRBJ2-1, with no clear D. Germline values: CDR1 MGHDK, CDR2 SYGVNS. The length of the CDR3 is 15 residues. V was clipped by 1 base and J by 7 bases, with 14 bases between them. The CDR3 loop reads CASSESGSFHNEQFF. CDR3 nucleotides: TGTGCCAGCAGTGAATCAGGATCGTTCCATAATGAGCAGTTCTTC.